This T cell receptor (beta chain) was recovered during a study of OX40 agonist ivuxolimab in advanced cancers. Study results and caveats: The average count of expanded clones was higher among CD8+ T cells than among CD4+. In the 0.1-3.0 mg/kg groups, partial responders showed among the lowest expansion.

Clones were read by immunoSEQ multiplex PCR, and TCRdb kept only the in-frame ones, dropping some. The data contain around 40,000 clones, about 90% of them seen just once; the ten biggest clones take up 0.38%. Concerning this clone itself: Its target is unknown.

CDR3 length: 15 residues. V was pared by 0 bases and J by 3 bases, with 2 bases of the junction left unmatched. Germline loops: CDR1 SGHRS, CDR2 YFSETQ. The TCR comes from an adult with an advanced solid tumor such as melanoma, head and neck, liver or kidney cancer. The sample in question was CD4+ or CD8+ T cells sorted from blood, obtained in a trial of the OX40 agonist ivuxolimab. The V gene is TRBV5-1, the J gene TRBJ2-2, with 7 bases that match TRBD1. In nucleotides, the CDR3 is TGCGCCAGCAGCTTGGCGACAGGGTACACCGGGGAGCTGTTTTTT. Its translation: CASSLATGYTGELFF.